This T cell receptor beta chain was found in a study of CD8+ T cells in alopecia areata (dated by TCRdb to the late 2010s). As for the study more broadly: Treated patients were enrolled in an open-label pilot trial of oral tofacitinib at 5 to 10 mg twice daily for moderate-to-severe alopecia areata. Tofacitinib was given for 6 to 18 months, followed by 6 months of follow-up off drug to assess delayed response and recurrence. For the treated patients, the SALT score, which quantifies what percentage of scalp surface area is affected, served as the measure of disease severity. High-throughput TCRbeta sequencing was used to examine T cell clonal expansion in alopecia areata in both the C3H/HeJ mouse model and human patients. In humans, TCRbeta sequencing was performed on scalp tissue and on sorted CD4+ and CD8+ peripheral blood T cells from healthy controls and from patients with patchy or totalis/universalis alopecia areata. Tofacitinib-treated patients had biopsies at baseline and at 4 and 24 weeks of treatment, with a later scalp biopsy in several patients. Scalp clonality was compared across normal scalp (n=4), patchy alopecia areata scalp (n=8), and alopecia totalis/universalis scalp (n=8). RNA was extracted with the PAXgene miRNA kit for fixed scalp, the miRNeasy kit for PBMCs, and the RNeasy kit for mouse skin. immunoSEQ multiplex PCR using 35 Vbeta forward primers and 13 Jbeta reverse primers was used to amplify TCRbeta CDR3 regions. General conclusions and limits of the study: Unlike mouse skin, where gammadelta T cells dominate, normal human skin contains resident alphabeta T cells that get sequenced too, which complicates analysis of the scalp TCR repertoire. Compared with normal scalp, lesional scalp had higher clonality and more expanded CD8+ clones, particularly in alopecia totalis/universalis, a pattern that suggests antigenic drive. Tofacitinib significantly decreased scalp clonality and the number of expanded CD8+ clones among the top 100 scalp clones. During tofacitinib treatment, many expanded lesional clones remained in scalp and blood, and this persistence may partly explain relapse after treatment is stopped. Shared TCR sequences between patients were less evident than in mice, which may be partly attributable to HLA diversity in the patient population. Because the treated cohort was small and included a single nonresponder, larger studies are needed to assess links between baseline CD8+ expansion and response.

In regard to this clone: The antigen it binds to is not known. Base qualities are not provided; no much larger clone lies one nucleotide away.

This specimen's time point label, per the study, means: roughly 24 weeks on oral tofacitinib. The treatment or condition label for this specimen denotes: oral pan-JAK inhibitor, 5-10 mg twice daily. Lesional scalp punch biopsies and peripheral blood were collected from alopecia areata patients. PBMCs were isolated by density centrifugation and stained for CD3, CD4 and CD8, and CD4+ and CD8+ T cells were sorted on a FACSAria. Library creation used the immunoSEQ multiplex PCR assay. RNA was extracted from all samples and reverse transcribed into cDNA as template for TCR sequencing. First-strand cDNA was synthesized using SuperScript III with a 2:1 mix of oligo-dT and random hexamers. A synthetic immune receptor repertoire was used to assess amplification bias, and residual bias was removed computationally. Under the source paper's analysis protocol: Raw reads were preprocessed to remove errors, and CDR3 was defined by IMGT conventions from the conserved cysteine to phenylalanine. Clonality was computed by normalizing Shannon entropy by log2 of the number of productive unique TCRs and subtracting the result from 1. Scalp TCRbeta sequences were cross-referenced with sorted blood CD4 and CD8 repertoires so that the CD4 or CD8 identity of scalp clones could be inferred. TCRdb obtained this table from immuneACCESS and retained in-frame rearrangements with V and J assigned. These tables miss some clones; where compared with another copy, unresolved V genes account for less than half of the shortfall, and the remainder is unexplained. V, J and clone size are those of that table, while D and trimming were read from the DNA. Present in this sample are under 200,000 clones, less than 80% of which were seen just once. The top ten clones comprise approximately 15% of the sample.

Looking up the germline V gene yields CDR1 ENHRY and CDR2 SYGVKD. From its cysteine to its phenylalanine, the CDR3 spans 13 amino acids. Solely the CDR3 DNA is kept, with 39 bases framed from the first base. The V end gives up 6 bases and the J end 8 bases, leaving 3 bases in the junction not matched to a gene. The specimen was CD4+ T cells sorted from blood, collected at week 24, from a patient treated with tofacitinib. The clonotype comes from a human donor with alopecia areata. The rearrangement combines TRBV10-3 with TRBJ1-6; 8 of the junction bases match TRBD1. DNA sequence: TGTGCCATCAGACCACAGGGGGATTCACCCCTCCACTTT. It translates to CAIRPQGDSPLHF.